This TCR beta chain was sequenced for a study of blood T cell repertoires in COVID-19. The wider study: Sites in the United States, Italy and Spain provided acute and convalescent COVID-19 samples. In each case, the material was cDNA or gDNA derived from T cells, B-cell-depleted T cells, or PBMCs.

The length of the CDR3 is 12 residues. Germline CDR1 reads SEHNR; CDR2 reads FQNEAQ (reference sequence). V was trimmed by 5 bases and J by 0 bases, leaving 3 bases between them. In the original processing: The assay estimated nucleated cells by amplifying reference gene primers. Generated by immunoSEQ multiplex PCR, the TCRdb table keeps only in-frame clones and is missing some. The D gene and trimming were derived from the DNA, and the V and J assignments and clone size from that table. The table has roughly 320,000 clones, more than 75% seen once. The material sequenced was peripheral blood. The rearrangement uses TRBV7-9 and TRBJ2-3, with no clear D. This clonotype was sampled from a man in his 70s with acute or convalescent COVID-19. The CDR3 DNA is TGTGCCAGCAGCCAAAGCACAGATACGCAGTATTTT. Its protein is CASSQSTDTQYF. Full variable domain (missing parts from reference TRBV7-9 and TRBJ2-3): DTGVSQNPRHKITKRGQNVTFRCDPISEHNRLYWYRQTLGQGPEFLTYFQNEAQLEKSRLLSDRFSAERPKGSFSTLEIQRTEQGDSAMYLCASSQSTDTQYFGPGTRLTVL.